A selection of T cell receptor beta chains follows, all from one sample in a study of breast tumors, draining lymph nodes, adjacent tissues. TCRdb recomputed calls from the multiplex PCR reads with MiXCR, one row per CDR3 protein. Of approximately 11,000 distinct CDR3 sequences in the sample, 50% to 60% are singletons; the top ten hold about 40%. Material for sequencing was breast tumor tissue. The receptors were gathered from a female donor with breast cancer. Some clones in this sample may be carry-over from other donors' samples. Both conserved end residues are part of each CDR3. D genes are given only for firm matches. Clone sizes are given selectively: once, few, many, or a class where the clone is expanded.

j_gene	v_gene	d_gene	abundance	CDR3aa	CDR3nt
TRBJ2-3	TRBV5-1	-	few	CASSFYICSASGHRAVDTQYF	-
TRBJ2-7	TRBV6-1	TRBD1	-	CASRSGTESYEQYF	TGTGCCAGCAGATCCGGGACAGAGAGCTACGAGCAGTACTTC
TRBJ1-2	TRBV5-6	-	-	CASSSPGTAGTF	TGTGCCAGCAGCTCCCCCGGGACCGCTGGGACCTTC
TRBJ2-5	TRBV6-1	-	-	CASSELGGIQETQYF	TGTGCCAGCAGTGAACTGGGCGGAATCCAAGAGACCCAGTACTTC
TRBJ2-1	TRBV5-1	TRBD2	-	CASSLVGLAGVPYNEQFF	TGCGCCAGCAGCTTGGTCGGACTAGCGGGAGTACCATACAATGAGCAGTTCTTC
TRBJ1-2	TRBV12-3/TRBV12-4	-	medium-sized	CASSYTDNYGYTF	TGTGCCAGCAGTTATACGGATAACTATGGCTACACCTTC
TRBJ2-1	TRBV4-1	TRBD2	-	CASSHRLAGIDEQFF	TGCGCCAGCAGCCACAGACTAGCGGGAATCGATGAGCAGTTCTTC
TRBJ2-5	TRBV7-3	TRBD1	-	CASSFGGTGQTTQYF	TGTGCCAGCAGCTTCGGCGGGACAGGGCAAACGACCCAGTACTTC
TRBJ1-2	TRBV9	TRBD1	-	CASSSTGGSYGYTF	TGTGCCAGCAGTTCGACAGGGGGCAGCTATGGCTACACCTTC
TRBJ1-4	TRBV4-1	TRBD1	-	CASSPSDRATNEKLFF	TGCGCCAGCAGCCCCTCGGACAGGGCAACTAATGAAAAACTGTTTTTT
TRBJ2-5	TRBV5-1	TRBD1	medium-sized	CASSLFSGQGYF	TGCGCCAGCAGCTTGTTTTCGGGACAGGGATACTTC
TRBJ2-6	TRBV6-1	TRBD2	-	CASSGGGGRARGAKVLTF	TGTGCCAGCAGTGGGGGCGGCGGGAGGGCTAGAGGGGCCAAAGTCCTGACTTTC
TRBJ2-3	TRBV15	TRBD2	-	CATSSLVFSGRSKDTQYF	TGTGCCACCAGCAGTTTGGTCTTTAGCGGGAGGTCTAAAGATACGCAGTATTTC
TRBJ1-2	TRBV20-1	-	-	CSARRQRGNYGYTF	TGCAGTGCTAGGAGACAGAGAGGGAACTATGGCTACACCTTC
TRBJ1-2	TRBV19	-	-	CASSAFQGPWGYTF	TGTGCCAGTAGTGCCTTCCAGGGTCCGTGGGGCTACACCTTC
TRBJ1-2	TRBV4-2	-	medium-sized	CASSQVGGDGYTF	TGTGCCAGCAGCCAAGTGGGGGGGGATGGCTACACCTTC
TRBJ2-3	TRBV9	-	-	CASSASTGTTTDTQYF	TGTGCCAGCAGCGCCTCGACCGGGACCACCACAGATACGCAGTATTTT
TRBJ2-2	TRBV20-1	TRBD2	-	CSANFLAGVTGELFF	TGCAGTGCTAACTTCCTAGCGGGAGTCACCGGGGAGCTGTTTTTT
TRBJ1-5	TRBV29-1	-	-	CSVAVDSNQPQHF	TGCAGCGTTGCGGTGGATAGCAATCAGCCCCAGCATTTT
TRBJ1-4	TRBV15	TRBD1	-	CATGEGAVEKLFF	TGTGCCACAGGGGAGGGGGCGGTCGAAAAACTGTTTTTT
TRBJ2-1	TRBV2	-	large	CASRRQRGYNEQFF	TGTGCCAGCAGGCGGCAAAGAGGGTACAATGAGCAGTTCTTC
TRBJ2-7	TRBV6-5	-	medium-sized	CASSRRDRSTYEQYF	TGTGCCAGCAGTAGACGGGACCGATCAACCTACGAGCAGTACTTC
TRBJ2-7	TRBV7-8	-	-	CAGSLDSYEQYF	TGTGCCGGCAGCTTAGACAGCTACGAGCAGTACTTC
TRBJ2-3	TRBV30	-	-	CAWSVGLRTDTQYF	TGTGCCTGGAGTGTGGGGCTCCGCACAGATACGCAGTATTTT
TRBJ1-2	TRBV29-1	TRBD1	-	CSVGVGGDYGYTF	TGCAGCGTTGGGGTAGGGGGCGACTATGGCTACACCTTC
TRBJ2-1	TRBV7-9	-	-	CASSPLDSYNEQFF	TGTGCCAGCAGCCCCTTGGACTCCTACAATGAGCAGTTCTTC
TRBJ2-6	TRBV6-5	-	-	CASSRDGAGANVLTF	TGTGCCAGCAGCAGGGACGGGGCTGGGGCCAACGTCCTGACTTTC
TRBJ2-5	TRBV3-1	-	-	CASSQDSGGRRETQYF	TGTGCCAGCAGCCAAGATTCAGGGGGGAGAAGGGAGACCCAGTACTTC
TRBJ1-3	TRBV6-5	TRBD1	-	CASSYADRGQGNTIYF	TGTGCCAGCAGTTACGCTGACAGGGGGCAAGGAAACACCATATATTTT
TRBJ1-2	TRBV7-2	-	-	CASSPGDTPSYGYTF	TGTGCCAGCAGCCCCGGGGACACCCCCAGCTATGGCTACACCTTC
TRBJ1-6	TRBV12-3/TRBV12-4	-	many	CASSLRESPLHF	TGTGCCAGCAGTTTAAGGGAATCACCCCTCCACTTT
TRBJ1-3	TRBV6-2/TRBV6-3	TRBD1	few	CASSSAGTAIDTIYF	TGTGCCAGCAGTTCCGCCGGGACAGCGATAGACACCATATATTTT
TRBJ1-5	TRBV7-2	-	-	CASSLRGNQPQHF	TGTGCCAGCAGCTTAAGGGGTAATCAGCCCCAGCATTTT
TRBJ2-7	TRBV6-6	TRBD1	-	CASRNGQGAYEQYF	TGTGCCAGCAGAAACGGACAGGGGGCCTACGAGCAGTACTTC
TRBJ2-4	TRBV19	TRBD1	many	CASSIDSRTGGATKNIQYF	TGTGCCAGTAGTATAGACTCCCGGACAGGGGGCGCGACCAAAAACATTCAGTACTTC
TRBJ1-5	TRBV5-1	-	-	CASSLGVNSNQPQHF	TGCGCCAGCAGCTTGGGGGTCAATAGCAATCAGCCCCAGCATTTT
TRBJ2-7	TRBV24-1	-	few	CATSDSSGSSYEQYF	TGTGCCACCAGTGATTCCTCAGGGAGCTCCTACGAGCAGTACTTC
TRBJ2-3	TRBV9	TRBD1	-	CASSPSTGRRFTDTQYF	TGTGCCAGCAGCCCTTCGACAGGGCGAAGGTTCACAGATACGCAGTATTTT
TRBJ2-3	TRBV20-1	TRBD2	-	CSARDLRRGLAGRADTQYF	TGCAGTGCTAGAGATTTGAGGCGAGGGCTAGCGGGCAGGGCAGATACGCAGTATTTT
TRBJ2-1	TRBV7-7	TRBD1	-	CASSLGSDRGRNEQFF	TGTGCTAGCAGCTTGGGATCCGACAGGGGGCGGAATGAGCAGTTCTTC
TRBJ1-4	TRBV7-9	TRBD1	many	CASSHPRGTGDEKLFF	TGTGCCAGCAGCCATCCTAGGGGGACAGGGGATGAAAAACTGTTTTTT
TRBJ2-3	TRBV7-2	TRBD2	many	CASSGESGRSATQYF	TGTGCCAGCAGCGGCGAGAGCGGGAGATCAGCTACGCAGTATTTT